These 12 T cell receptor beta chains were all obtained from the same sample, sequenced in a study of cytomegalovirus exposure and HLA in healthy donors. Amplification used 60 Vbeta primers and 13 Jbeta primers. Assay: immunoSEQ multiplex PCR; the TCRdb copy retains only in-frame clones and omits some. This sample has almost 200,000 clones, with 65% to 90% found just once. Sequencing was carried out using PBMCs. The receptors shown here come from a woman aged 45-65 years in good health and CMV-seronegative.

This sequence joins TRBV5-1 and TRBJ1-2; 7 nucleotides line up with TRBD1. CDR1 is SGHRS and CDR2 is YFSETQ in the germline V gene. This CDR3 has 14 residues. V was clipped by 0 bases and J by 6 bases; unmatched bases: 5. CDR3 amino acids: CASSLGGTGDGYTF. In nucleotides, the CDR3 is TGCGCCAGCAGCTTGGGGGGTACAGGGGATGGCTACACCTTC.

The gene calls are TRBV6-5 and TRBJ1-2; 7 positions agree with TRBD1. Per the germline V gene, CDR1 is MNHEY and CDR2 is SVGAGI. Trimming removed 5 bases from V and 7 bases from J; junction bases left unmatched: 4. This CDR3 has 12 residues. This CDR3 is CASSNQGGGYTF. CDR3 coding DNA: TGTGCCAGCAGTAATCAGGGGGGTGGCTACACCTTC.

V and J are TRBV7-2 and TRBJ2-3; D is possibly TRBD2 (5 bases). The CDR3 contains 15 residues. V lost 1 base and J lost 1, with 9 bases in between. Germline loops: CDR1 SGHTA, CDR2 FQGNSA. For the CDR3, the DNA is TGTGCCAGCAGCTTAGTTGGTAGCGGCACAGATACGCAGTATTTT. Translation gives CASSLVGSGTDTQYF.

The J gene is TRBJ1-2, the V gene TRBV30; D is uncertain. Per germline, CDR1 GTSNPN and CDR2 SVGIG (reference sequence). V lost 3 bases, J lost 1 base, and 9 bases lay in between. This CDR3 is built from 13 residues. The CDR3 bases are TGTGCCTGGAGGGAGGGAGGTAACTATGGCTACACCTTC. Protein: CAWREGGNYGYTF.

CDR3 loop: CASSFRTGPTFSYEQYF. CDR3 sequence (DNA): TGTGCCAGCAGCTTCCGGACAGGGCCGACATTCTCCTACGAGCAGTACTTC. This rearrangement joins TRBV11-2 to TRBJ2-7; the match to TRBD1 covers 8 bases. V dropped 3 bases and J dropped 0; count of bases not matched to a gene: 10. Germline loops: CDR1 SGHAT, CDR2 FQNNGV. CDR3 length: 17 amino acids.

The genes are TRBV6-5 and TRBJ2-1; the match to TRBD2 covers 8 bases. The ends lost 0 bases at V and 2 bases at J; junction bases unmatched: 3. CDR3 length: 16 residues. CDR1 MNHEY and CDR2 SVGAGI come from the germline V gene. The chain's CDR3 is CASSYSSGGAYNEQFF. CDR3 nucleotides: TGTGCCAGCAGTTACTCTTCGGGAGGGGCCTACAATGAGCAGTTCTTC.

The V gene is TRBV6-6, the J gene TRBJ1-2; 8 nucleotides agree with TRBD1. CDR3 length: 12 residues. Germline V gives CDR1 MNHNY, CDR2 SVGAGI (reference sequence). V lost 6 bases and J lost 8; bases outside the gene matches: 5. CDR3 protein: CASRTGERGYTF. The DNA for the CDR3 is TGTGCCAGCAGGACAGGGGAGAGGGGCTACACCTTC.

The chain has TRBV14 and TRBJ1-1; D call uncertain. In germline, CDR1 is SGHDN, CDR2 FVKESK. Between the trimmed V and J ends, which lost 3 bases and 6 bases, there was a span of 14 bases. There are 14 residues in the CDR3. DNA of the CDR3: TGTGCCAGCAGCCAGCCCAAGCCCCAGGCTGAAGCTTTCTTT. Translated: CASSQPKPQAEAFF.

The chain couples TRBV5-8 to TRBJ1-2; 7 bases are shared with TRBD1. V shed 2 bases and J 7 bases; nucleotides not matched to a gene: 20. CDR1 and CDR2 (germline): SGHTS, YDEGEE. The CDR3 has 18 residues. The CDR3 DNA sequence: TGTGCCAGCAGCTTTTTGCCCCTGGACAGGACAGATAAGGGTGGCTACACCTTC. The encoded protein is CASSFLPLDRTDKGGYTF.

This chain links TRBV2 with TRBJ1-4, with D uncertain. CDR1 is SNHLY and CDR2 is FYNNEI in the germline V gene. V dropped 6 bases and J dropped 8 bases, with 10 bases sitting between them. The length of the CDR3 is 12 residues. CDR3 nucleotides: TGTGCCAGCAGAGCAGCGGGAGAAAAACTGTTTTTT. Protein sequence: CASRAAGEKLFF.

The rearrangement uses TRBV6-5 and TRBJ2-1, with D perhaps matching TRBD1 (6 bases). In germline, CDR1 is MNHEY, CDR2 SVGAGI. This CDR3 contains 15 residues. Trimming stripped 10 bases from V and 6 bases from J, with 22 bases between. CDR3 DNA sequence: TGTGCCACCAAGGCCCGGTACAGGGATGTCAATGAGCAGTTCTTC. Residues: CATKARYRDVNEQFF.

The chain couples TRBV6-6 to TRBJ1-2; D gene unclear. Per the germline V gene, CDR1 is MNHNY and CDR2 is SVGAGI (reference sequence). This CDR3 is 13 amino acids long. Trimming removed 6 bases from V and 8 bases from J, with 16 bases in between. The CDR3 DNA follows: TGTGCCAGCAGCCTCGGGCAGGCGGGGGGCTACACCTTC. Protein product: CASSLGQAGGYTF.